What follows is one TCR beta chain and its context. Its antigen is unknown. CDR3 size: 15 residues. Trimming stripped 8 bases from V and 3 bases from J, with 21 bases between. The V gene's germline CDR1 is SQVTM and CDR2 ANQGSEA. Each CDR3 protein is one row after TCRdb ran MiXCR on the reads. The data contain about 150,000 distinct CDR3 sequences, around 24% of them seen just once; the ten biggest clones take up approximately 11%. The data belong to a study of T cell repertoires in cytomegalovirus infection. The overall study: CMV infection plus the matching HLA type was flagged by public TCR beta signatures. Study-wide results and limits: The cumulative frequency of public TCR beta families identified carriers of CMV plus the relevant HLA.

Sequenced: PBMCs. The V gene is TRBV29-1, the J gene TRBJ2-3; D is perhaps TRBD2 (6 bases). The TCR sequence derives from a human donor in good health (CMV status not recorded). Some clones in this sample may be carry-over from other donors' samples. CDR3 sequence (DNA): TGCAGCCGGCAGGACGCCAGGGAGGCTACAGATACGCAGTATTTT. Its protein product is CSRQDAREATDTQYF.